One and the same sample provided the 25 T cell receptor beta chains below, sequenced in a study of cytomegalovirus exposure and HLA in healthy donors. The study ran its PCR with 60 Vbeta and 13 Jbeta primers. Clones were read by immunoSEQ multiplex PCR, and TCRdb kept only the in-frame ones, dropping some. This table holds some 140,000 clones, over 65% found once. The sequencing input was PBMCs. All receptors derive from a young man in good health and CMV-seropositive.

The rearrangement uses TRBV2 and TRBJ2-7; a weak D match, TRBD2 (5 bases). Trimming took 6 bases from V and 3 from J, leaving 12 bases between them. CDR1 and CDR2 (germline): SNHLY, FYNNEI. The CDR3 sequence is 13 residues long. For the CDR3, the DNA is TGTGCCAGCAGGGAGGACCCCCACTACGAGCAGTACTTC. Translation gives CASREDPHYEQYF.

The chain combines TRBV6-5 with TRBJ1-2, with D maybe TRBD1 (5 bases). The CDR3 totals 14 residues. CDR1 is MNHEY and CDR2 is SVGAGI in the germline V gene. V was cut by 4 bases and J by 5 bases, with 14 bases left in between. The CDR3 nucleotides are TGTGCCAGCAGTTCCATGGGGGGAGGGTATGGCTACACCTTC. Its translation: CASSSMGGGYGYTF.

The J gene is TRBJ1-4, the V gene TRBV5-1; 7 nucleotides align to TRBD1. Trimming took 4 bases from V and 5 from J; bases not matched to a gene: 8. The CDR3 runs to 15 residues. In germline, CDR1 is SGHRS, CDR2 YFSETQ. The CDR3 nucleotides read TGCGCCAGCAGCCTCCGACAGGGAGCGAATGAAAAACTGTTTTTT. It specifies CASSLRQGANEKLFF. Together with reference TRBV5-1 and TRBJ1-4, the CDR3 gives the full variable domain: KAGVTQTPRYLIKTRGQQVTLSCSPISGHRSVSWYQQTPGQGLQFLFEYFSETQRNKGNFPGRFSGRQFSNSRSEMNVSTLELGDSALYLCASSLRQGANEKLFFGSGTQLSVL.

The J gene is TRBJ2-5, the V gene TRBV5-6, with TRBD2 as a possible D gene (6 bases). Germline lookup yields CDR1 SGHDT and CDR2 YYEEEE. The CDR3 length is 15 residues. The V end lost 3 bases, the J end lost 5 bases, and 17 bases lay between the germline ends. The CDR3 nucleotides read TGTGCCAGCAGCTCACTATATGGGGGAGGTGAGACCCAGTACTTC. Translating it yields CASSSLYGGGETQYF.

The chain employs TRBV19 and TRBJ2-5, with TRBD1 matching over 10 bases. V lost 6 bases to trimming and J lost 5 bases; unmatched junction nucleotides: 12. Germline V gives CDR1 LNHDA, CDR2 SQIVND (reference sequence). This CDR3 spans 16 amino acids. The CDR3 loop is CASSEYDRGPGETQYF. Here the CDR3 DNA reads TGTGCCAGTAGCGAGTACGACAGGGGGCCTGGGGAGACCCAGTACTTC.

This clone was observed a single time. The rearrangement uses TRBV28 and TRBJ2-7; tentative D call: TRBD1 (5 bases). CDR1 and CDR2 (germline): MDHEN, SYDVKM. CDR3 length: 15 amino acids. The ends were cut back, 5 bases at V and 0 bases at J, with 14 bases in the middle. The CDR3 sequence: CASSTPRESSYEQYF. CDR3 DNA sequence: TGTGCCAGCAGTACCCCCAGGGAAAGCTCCTACGAGCAGTACTTC.

The V gene is TRBV7-2, the J gene TRBJ1-2; possibly TRBD1 for D (5 bases). Deletions cut 1 base from V and 8 bases from J, with 11 bases between. Looked up from germline, CDR1 is SGHTA and CDR2 is FQGNSA. CDR3 length: 13 amino acids. The CDR3 loop is CASSLGWGDGYTF. The CDR3 DNA is TGTGCCAGCAGCTTAGGATGGGGGGACGGCTACACCTTC.

CDR3 DNA sequence: TGTGCCAGCCGGGGAGCAGGTCGACTTGGCTACACCTTC. This encodes CASRGAGRLGYTF. This chain connects TRBV11-2 to TRBJ1-2; D is undetermined. From germline, CDR1 is SGHAT and CDR2 FQNNGV. This CDR3 comprises 13 residues. The germline V and J ends were trimmed by 8 bases and 7 bases, with 17 bases remaining between them. Full variable domain (remainder filled in from reference TRBV11-2 and TRBJ1-2): EAGVAQSPRYKIIEKRQSVAFWCNPISGHATLYWYQQILGQGPKLLIQFQNNGVVDDSQLPKDRFSAERLKGVDSTLKIQPAKLEDSAVYLCASRGAGRLGYTFGSGTRLTVV.

This chain connects TRBV2 to TRBJ1-5; D unclear. V shed 0 bases and J shed 0 bases, with 9 bases lying between them. CDR1 and CDR2 from the germline V gene are SNHLY and FYNNEI. This CDR3 is built from 16 residues. The DNA for the CDR3 is TGTGCCAGCAGTGAAGCCAGGTTAGTTAGCAATCAGCCCCAGCATTTT. This encodes CASSEARLVSNQPQHF.

This CDR3 reads CASSPGVSASYEQYF. CDR3 in DNA: TGTGCCAGCAGCCCCGGTGTTAGCGCCTCCTACGAGCAGTACTTC. The chain has TRBV7-8 and TRBJ2-7; a possible D gene is TRBD2 (5 bases). CDR3 length: 15 amino acids. Germline V gives CDR1 SGHVS, CDR2 FQNEAQ. V was clipped by 5 bases and J by 0 bases, with 14 bases between them.

The genes are TRBV5-1 and TRBJ1-4, with 7 bases identical to TRBD1. The CDR3 covers 15 residues. Looked up from germline, CDR1 is SGHRS and CDR2 is YFSETQ. The ends lost 2 bases at V and 8 bases at J; junction bases unmatched: 9. CDR3 nucleotide sequence: TGCGCCAGCAGCTTAACAGGGGAAGGTCTCGAAAAACTGTTTTTT. The encoded protein is CASSLTGEGLEKLFF. Variable domain in full (rest from reference TRBV5-1 and TRBJ1-4): KAGVTQTPRYLIKTRGQQVTLSCSPISGHRSVSWYQQTPGQGLQFLFEYFSETQRNKGNFPGRFSGRQFSNSRSEMNVSTLELGDSALYLCASSLTGEGLEKLFFGSGTQLSVL.

The gene calls are TRBV19 and TRBJ2-5; 7 bases match TRBD1. In germline, CDR1 is LNHDA, CDR2 SQIVND (reference sequence). V dropped 2 bases and J dropped 2; count of bases not matched to a gene: 2. The CDR3 spans 14 residues. CDR3 DNA: TGTGCCAGTAGTATACCGGGACAGCAAGAGACCCAGTACTTC. It is translated as CASSIPGQQETQYF.

This chain connects TRBV6-5 to TRBJ1-1, with a tentative D call TRBD1 (6 bases). Looked up from germline, CDR1 is MNHEY and CDR2 is SVGAGI. This CDR3 has 14 amino acids. Trimming stripped 6 bases from V and 6 bases from J, with 17 bases between. CDR3 nucleotide sequence: TGTGCCAGCAGAACGGGACATCTTGGGGCTGAAGCTTTCTTT. Its translation is CASRTGHLGAEAFF.

The rearrangement uses TRBV9 and TRBJ1-1; D perhaps matches TRBD1 (5 bases). The ends were cut back, 4 bases at V and 0 bases at J, with 16 bases in the middle. Germline loops: CDR1 SGDLS, CDR2 YYNGEE. There are 16 residues in the CDR3. The CDR3 reads CASSPAVGHLNTEAFF. The CDR3 nucleotides are TGTGCCAGCAGCCCTGCCGTGGGGCATTTGAACACTGAAGCTTTCTTT.

V and J are TRBV27 and TRBJ2-1; maybe TRBD2 (5 bases). V lost 0 bases and J 3 bases, leaving 12 bases between the germline ends. The CDR3 spans 16 residues. CDR1 is MNHEY, CDR2 SMNVEV, per germline (reference sequence). In DNA form, the CDR3 reads TGTGCCAGCAGTTTATCGAAAGCGGCTAGCTACAATGAGCAGTTCTTC. Protein product: CASSLSKAASYNEQFF.

In its sample, this clone was seen a few times. This chain joins TRBV7-9 and TRBJ2-7; D is perhaps TRBD1 (5 bases). Looked up from germline, CDR1 is SEHNR and CDR2 is FQNEAQ (reference sequence). The CDR3 is 15 amino acids. V gave up 5 bases and J gave up 0 bases, with 14 bases separating them. For the CDR3, the DNA is TGTGCCAGCAGCCCTCCGAGACAGAGCTCCTACGAGCAGTACTTC. Protein: CASSPPRQSSYEQYF.

Concerning this clone: One end of the junction is discordant with germline, which a read error may explain. The chain has TRBV7-7 and TRBJ2-7; maybe TRBD1 (6 bases). Germline-derived CDR1 and CDR2 are SSHAT and FNYEAQ (reference sequence). The CDR3 covers 15 residues. In nucleotides, the CDR3 is TGTGCTAGCAGCTTAGCGTGGGGGCAGGGGTACGAGCAGTACTTC. Translated, it gives CASSLAWGQGYEQYF.

The chain couples TRBV4-1 to TRBJ1-5, with D tentatively TRBD1 (5 bases). Germline V CDR1 and CDR2: MGHRA, YSYEKL. The CDR3 spans 15 residues. V shed 1 base and J shed 4 bases, with 11 bases lying between them. CDR3 sequence (DNA): TGCGCCAGCAGCCAAGGGGGGGAAAGGAATCAGCCCCAGCATTTT. It specifies CASSQGGERNQPQHF.

This clone was counted once. The rearrangement joins TRBV7-9 to TRBJ2-7; 8 bases map to TRBD1. The V gene end was trimmed by 2 bases and the J gene end by 9 bases; junction bases not matched to a gene: 9. Per germline, CDR1 SEHNR and CDR2 FQNEAQ (reference sequence). The CDR3 loop spans 14 amino acids. The CDR3 spells CASSLTGQAFGQYF. DNA for the CDR3: TGTGCCAGCAGCTTAACGGGACAGGCATTCGGGCAGTACTTC.

This clone was seen more than once but under ten times. The V and J genes are TRBV6-5 and TRBJ2-5, with a weak D call TRBD1 (6 bases). The end of the DNA fits TRBJ2-7 better, so the J call may be wrong. The CDR3 covers 14 residues. CDR1 and CDR2 (germline): MNHEY, SVGAGI. The CDR3 is CASSKAQGMREQYF. CDR3 in DNA: TGTGCCAGCAGTAAGGCGCAGGGGATGCGCGAGCAGTACTTC.

The chain couples TRBV4-1 to TRBJ2-7; tentative D call: TRBD1 (5 bases). Trimming took off 1 base at V and 5 bases at J, with 12 bases between the two ends. Germline V gene lookup returns CDR1 MGHRA and CDR2 YSYEKL. The CDR3 is 14 amino acids. DNA of the CDR3: TGCGCCAGCAGCCAAGGGCAGGGTGTGAACGAGCAGTACTTC. Its translation: CASSQGQGVNEQYF.

This sequence joins TRBV7-9 and TRBJ1-1; D possibly corresponds to TRBD1 (5 bases). Trimming cost V 2 bases and J 3 bases, with 13 bases left between them. This CDR3 is built from 15 residues. The germline gives CDR1 SEHNR, CDR2 FQNEAQ (reference sequence). This chain's CDR3 is CASSLTAPGDTEAFF. For the CDR3, the DNA is TGTGCCAGCAGCTTAACAGCCCCGGGGGACACTGAAGCTTTCTTT. The full variable domain, in which reference TRBV7-9 and TRBJ1-1 provide the parts outside the CDR3, is DTGVSQNPRHKITKRGQNVTFRCDPISEHNRLYWYRQTLGQGPEFLTYFQNEAQLEKSRLLSDRFSAERPKGSFSTLEIQRTEQGDSAMYLCASSLTAPGDTEAFFGQGTRLTVV.

V is TRBV7-2 and J is TRBJ2-1, with TRBD2 matching 8 bases. This CDR3 contains 16 residues. Germline V gene sequence: CDR1 SGHTA, CDR2 FQGNSA. Unmatched junction bases numbered 13, after V lost 5 bases and J lost 7 bases. CDR3 bases: TGTGCCAGCAGCGCCCAAGGTGGCGGGAGGTTGAATGAGCAGTTCTTC. Its translation is CASSAQGGGRLNEQFF.

The chain combines TRBV19 with TRBJ1-2; the D is unclear. Trimming removed 0 bases at V and 8 bases at J, with 10 bases between. This CDR3 contains 13 residues. Germline CDR1 reads LNHDA; CDR2 reads SQIVND (reference sequence). The CDR3 spells CASSIEWSGGYTF. The CDR3 DNA reads as TGTGCCAGTAGTATAGAGTGGTCAGGAGGCTACACCTTC.

This clone appeared once. The chain couples TRBV7-2 to TRBJ1-2; D gene unclear. Deletions cut 0 bases from V and 2 bases from J, with 10 bases between. Germline CDR1 reads SGHTA; CDR2 reads FQGNSA. The CDR3 consists of 15 residues. DNA for the CDR3: TGTGCCAGCAGCTTAGCTTCACGGGGAAACTATGGCTACACCTTC. This translates into CASSLASRGNYGYTF.